This TCR beta chain was captured by sequencing in a study of blood T cell repertoires in COVID-19. Study-wide context: Donors in the United States, Italy and Spain gave samples during acute or convalescent COVID-19.

Trimming took off 4 bases at V and 6 bases at J, with 21 bases between the two ends. Germline loops: CDR1 SQVTM, CDR2 ANQGSEA. There are 15 residues in the CDR3. Study processing details: Scientists estimated how many nucleated cells there were by amplifying reference gene primers. Profiled with immunoSEQ multiplex PCR; TCRdb holds only in-frame clones, not every one. V and J calls and clone size are given by that table; D and trimming were obtained from the DNA. The sample consists of around 150,000 clones, approximately 73% of them appearing once. A single count supports this clone. The TCR originated in a man aged 55 to 70 with acute or convalescent COVID-19. This chain connects TRBV29-1 to TRBJ1-1, with D possibly TRBD1 on 5 matching bases. Sequenced sample: peripheral blood. The DNA of the CDR3 is TGCAGCGTTGTCCCCTTAGACTGGGAAGGGGCTGAAGCTTTCTTT. Its protein product is CSVVPLDWEGAEAFF.